What follows is one T cell receptor (beta chain) and its context. As yet, its antigen is unknown. This specimen comes from a study of blood T cells in healthy people across ages. Alongside a J-beta primer mix, a sample-barcoded 5' primer served in a second PCR lasting 7 to 11 cycles. A tag from a template-switch adaptor with 12 random nucleotides marked each cDNA molecule. TCRdb redid the calling of the 5' RACE reads with MiXCR, one entry per CDR3 protein. The repertoire holds 600,000 to 900,000 distinct CDR3 sequences, roughly 25% seen once, with approximately 2.9% in the top ten. The study, taken as a whole, reports: Researchers report that TCR beta diversity correlated strongly with naive T cell percentage.

Germline V gene sequence: CDR1 SGHRS, CDR2 YFSETQ. J gave up 1 base and V 4 bases, and 13 bases lay outside the gene matches. The CDR3 has 19 amino acids. This sample also appeared in a second study, on T cells of mothers and their children.

The chain employs TRBV5-1 and TRBJ2-2; the match to TRBD2 covers 10 bases. Sequencing was carried out using blood. This receptor was identified in a boy aged 5 to 17 in good health. CDR3 sequence (DNA): TGCGCCAGCAGCCGGAGCCCGCTAGCGGGGGCTAGGAACACCGGGGAGCTGTTTTTT. Protein sequence: CASSRSPLAGARNTGELFF.